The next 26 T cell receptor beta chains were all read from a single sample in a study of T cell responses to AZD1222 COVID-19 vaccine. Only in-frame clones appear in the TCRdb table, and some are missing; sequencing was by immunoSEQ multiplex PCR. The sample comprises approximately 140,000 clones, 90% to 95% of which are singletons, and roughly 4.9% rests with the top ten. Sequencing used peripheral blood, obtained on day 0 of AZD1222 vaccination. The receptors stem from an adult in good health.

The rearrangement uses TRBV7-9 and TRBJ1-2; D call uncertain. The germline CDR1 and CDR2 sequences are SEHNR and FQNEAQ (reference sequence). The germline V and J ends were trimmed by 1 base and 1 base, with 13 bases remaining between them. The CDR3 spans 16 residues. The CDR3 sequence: CASSLGAQFINYGYTF. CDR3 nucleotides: TGTGCCAGCAGCTTAGGGGCACAATTTATTAACTATGGCTACACCTTC.

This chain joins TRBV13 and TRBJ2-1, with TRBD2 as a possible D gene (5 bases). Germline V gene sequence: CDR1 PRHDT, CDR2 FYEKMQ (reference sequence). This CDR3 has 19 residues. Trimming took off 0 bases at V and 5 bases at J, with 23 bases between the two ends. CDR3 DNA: TGTGCCAGCAGCTTAGGAGTGCTCCTAGCCCGAGGTGTCGACAATGAGCAGTTCTTC. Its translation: CASSLGVLLARGVDNEQFF.

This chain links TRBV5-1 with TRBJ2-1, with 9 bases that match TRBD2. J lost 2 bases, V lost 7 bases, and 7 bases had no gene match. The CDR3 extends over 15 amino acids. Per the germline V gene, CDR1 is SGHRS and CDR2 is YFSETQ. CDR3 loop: CASRPTSGPYNEQFF. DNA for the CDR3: TGCGCCAGCCGCCCTACTAGCGGGCCCTACAATGAGCAGTTCTTC.

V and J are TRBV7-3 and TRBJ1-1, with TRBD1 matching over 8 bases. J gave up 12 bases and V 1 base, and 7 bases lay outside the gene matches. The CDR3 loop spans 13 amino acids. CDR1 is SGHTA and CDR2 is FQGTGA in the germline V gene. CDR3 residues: CASSLITGGLSFF. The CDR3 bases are TGTGCCAGCAGCTTAATAACAGGGGGGTTGTCTTTCTTT.

This CDR3 is CASSPFGGGTDTQYF. In DNA, the CDR3 is TGTGCCAGCAGCCCATTCGGAGGGGGAACAGATACGCAGTATTTT. This chain uses TRBV7-2 with TRBJ2-3, with D possibly being TRBD1 or TRBD2 (6 bases each). This CDR3 has 15 amino acids. Trimming pared 5 bases from V and 3 bases from J, leaving 15 bases between. Germline loops: CDR1 SGHTA, CDR2 FQGNSA.

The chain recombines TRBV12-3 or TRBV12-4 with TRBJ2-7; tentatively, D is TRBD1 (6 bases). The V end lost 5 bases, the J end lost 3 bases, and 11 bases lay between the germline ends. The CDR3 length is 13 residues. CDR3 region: CASSLTGFYEQYF. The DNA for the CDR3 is TGTGCCAGCAGTCTAACAGGGTTCTACGAGCAGTACTTC.

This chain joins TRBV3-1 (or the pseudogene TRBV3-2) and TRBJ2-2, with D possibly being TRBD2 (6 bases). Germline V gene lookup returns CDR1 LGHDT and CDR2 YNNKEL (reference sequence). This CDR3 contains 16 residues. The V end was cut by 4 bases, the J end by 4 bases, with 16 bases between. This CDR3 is CASSRGGALSTGELFF. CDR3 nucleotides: TGTGCCAGCAGCCGCGGAGGGGCTCTAAGCACCGGGGAGCTGTTTTTT.

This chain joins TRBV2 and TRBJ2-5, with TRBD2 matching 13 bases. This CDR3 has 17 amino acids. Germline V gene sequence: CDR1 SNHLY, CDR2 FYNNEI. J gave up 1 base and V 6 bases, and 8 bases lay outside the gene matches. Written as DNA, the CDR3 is TGTGCCAGCAGCGTAATGACTAGCGGGAGGTCCCAAGAGACCCAGTACTTC. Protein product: CASSVMTSGRSQETQYF. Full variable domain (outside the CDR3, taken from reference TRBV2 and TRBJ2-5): EPEVTQTPSHQVTQMGQEVILRCVPISNHLYFYWYRQILGQKVEFLVSFYNNEISEKSEIFDDQFSVERPDGSNFTLKIRSTKLEDSAMYFCASSVMTSGRSQETQYFGPGTRLLVL.

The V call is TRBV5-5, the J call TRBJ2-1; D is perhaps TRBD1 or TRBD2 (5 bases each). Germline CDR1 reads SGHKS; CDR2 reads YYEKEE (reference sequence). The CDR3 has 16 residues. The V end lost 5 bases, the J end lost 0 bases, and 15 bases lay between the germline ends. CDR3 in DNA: TGTGCCAGCAGTCCCGCTCGGGGCAGCTCCTACAATGAGCAGTTCTTC. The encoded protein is CASSPARGSSYNEQFF.

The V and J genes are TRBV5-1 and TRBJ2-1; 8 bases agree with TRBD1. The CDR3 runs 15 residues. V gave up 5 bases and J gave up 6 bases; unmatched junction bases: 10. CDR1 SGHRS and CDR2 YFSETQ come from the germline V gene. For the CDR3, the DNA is TGCGCCAGCAGGGCTGCCGGGACAGGAACCAATGAGCAGTTCTTC. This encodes CASRAAGTGTNEQFF. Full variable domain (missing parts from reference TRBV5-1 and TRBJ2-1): KAGVTQTPRYLIKTRGQQVTLSCSPISGHRSVSWYQQTPGQGLQFLFEYFSETQRNKGNFPGRFSGRQFSNSRSEMNVSTLELGDSALYLCASRAAGTGTNEQFFGPGTRLTVL.

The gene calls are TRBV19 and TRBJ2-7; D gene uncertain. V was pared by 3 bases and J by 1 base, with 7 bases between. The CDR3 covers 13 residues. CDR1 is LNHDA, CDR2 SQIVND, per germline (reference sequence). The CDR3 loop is CASSISQSYEQYF. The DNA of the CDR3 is TGTGCCAGTAGTATCTCACAATCCTACGAGCAGTACTTC.

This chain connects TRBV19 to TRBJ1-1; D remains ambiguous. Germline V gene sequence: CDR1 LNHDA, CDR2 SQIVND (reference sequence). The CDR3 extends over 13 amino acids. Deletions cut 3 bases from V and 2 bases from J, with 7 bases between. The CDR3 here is CASSMSPNTEAFF. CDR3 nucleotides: TGTGCCAGTAGTATGTCTCCAAACACTGAAGCTTTCTTT.

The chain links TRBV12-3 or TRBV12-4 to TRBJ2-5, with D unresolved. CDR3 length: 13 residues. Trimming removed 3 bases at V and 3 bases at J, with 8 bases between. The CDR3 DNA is TGTGCCAGCAGTTTGTCCAGGAAAGAGACCCAGTACTTC. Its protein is CASSLSRKETQYF.

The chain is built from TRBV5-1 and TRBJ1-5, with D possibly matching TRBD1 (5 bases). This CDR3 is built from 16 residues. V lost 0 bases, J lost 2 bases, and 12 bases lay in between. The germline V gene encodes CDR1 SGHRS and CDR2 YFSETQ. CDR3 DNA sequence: TGCGCCAGCAGCTTGGAAGGGGTTAATGGCAATCAGCCCCAGCATTTT. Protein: CASSLEGVNGNQPQHF.

CDR3 region: CASSLGTGGDGNQPQHF. The DNA for the CDR3 is TGTGCCAGCAGCCTTGGGACAGGGGGCGACGGCAATCAGCCCCAGCATTTT. The rearrangement links TRBV11-2 to TRBJ1-5; 12 nucleotides match TRBD1. Germline V gene lookup returns CDR1 SGHAT and CDR2 FQNNGV. With V trimmed by 5 bases and J by 2 bases, 7 bases remained unmatched. This CDR3 comprises 17 residues.

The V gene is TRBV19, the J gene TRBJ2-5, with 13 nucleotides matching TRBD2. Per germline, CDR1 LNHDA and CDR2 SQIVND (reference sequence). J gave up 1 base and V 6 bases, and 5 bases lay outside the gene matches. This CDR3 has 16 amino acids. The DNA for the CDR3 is TGTGCCAGTAGACCTCGACTAGCGGGGGGCCAAGAGACCCAGTACTTC. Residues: CASRPRLAGGQETQYF.

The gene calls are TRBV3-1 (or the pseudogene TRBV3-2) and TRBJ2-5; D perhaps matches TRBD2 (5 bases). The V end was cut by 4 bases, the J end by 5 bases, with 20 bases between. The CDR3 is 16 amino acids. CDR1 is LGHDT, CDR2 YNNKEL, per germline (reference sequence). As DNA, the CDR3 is TGTGCCAGCAGCCCCCGGACTCACGCCAACAAGGAGACCCAGTACTTC. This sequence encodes CASSPRTHANKETQYF.

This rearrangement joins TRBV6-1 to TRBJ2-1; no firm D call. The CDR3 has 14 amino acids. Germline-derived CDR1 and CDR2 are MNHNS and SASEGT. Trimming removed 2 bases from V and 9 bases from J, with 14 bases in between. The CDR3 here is CASSELLEDGEQFF. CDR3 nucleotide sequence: TGTGCCAGCAGTGAACTTTTAGAGGACGGTGAGCAGTTCTTC.

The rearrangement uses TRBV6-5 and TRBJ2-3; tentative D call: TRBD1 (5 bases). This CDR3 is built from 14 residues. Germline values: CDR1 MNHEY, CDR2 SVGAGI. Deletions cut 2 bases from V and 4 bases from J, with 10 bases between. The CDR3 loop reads CASSYGAPSDTQYF. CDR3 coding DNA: TGTGCCAGCAGTTACGGGGCTCCCTCAGATACGCAGTATTTT.

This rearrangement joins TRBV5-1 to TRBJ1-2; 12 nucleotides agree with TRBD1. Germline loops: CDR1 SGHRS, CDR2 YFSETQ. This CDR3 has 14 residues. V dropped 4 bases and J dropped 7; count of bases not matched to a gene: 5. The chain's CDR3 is CASSPGQGASGYTF. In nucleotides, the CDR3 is TGCGCCAGCAGCCCGGGACAGGGGGCATCTGGCTACACCTTC.

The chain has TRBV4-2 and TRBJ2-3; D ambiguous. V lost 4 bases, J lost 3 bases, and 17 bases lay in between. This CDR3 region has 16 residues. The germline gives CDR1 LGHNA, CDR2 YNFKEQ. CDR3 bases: TGTGCCAGCAGCCCTGCTGTACCGGGTGGGACAGATACGCAGTATTTT. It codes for CASSPAVPGGTDTQYF.

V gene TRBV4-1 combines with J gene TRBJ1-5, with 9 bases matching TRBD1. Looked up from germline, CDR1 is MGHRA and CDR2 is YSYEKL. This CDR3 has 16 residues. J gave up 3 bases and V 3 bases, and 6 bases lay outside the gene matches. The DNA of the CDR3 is TGCGCCAGCAGCCACCTACAGGGGGCCGACAATCAGCCCCAGCATTTT. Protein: CASSHLQGADNQPQHF.

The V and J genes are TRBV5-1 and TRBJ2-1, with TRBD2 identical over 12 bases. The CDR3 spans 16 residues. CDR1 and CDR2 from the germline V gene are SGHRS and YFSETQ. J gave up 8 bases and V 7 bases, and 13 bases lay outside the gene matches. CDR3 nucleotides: TGCGCCAGCGCCAAGGGCGGGCTAGCGGGAGGGTATGAGCAGTTCTTC. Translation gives CASAKGGLAGGYEQFF.

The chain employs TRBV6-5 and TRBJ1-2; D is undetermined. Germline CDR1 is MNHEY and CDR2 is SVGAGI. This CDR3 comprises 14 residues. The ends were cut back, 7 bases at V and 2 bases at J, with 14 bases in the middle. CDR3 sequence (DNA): TGTGCCAGCACCGCCAGACCCCCAAACTATGGCTACACCTTC. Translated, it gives CASTARPPNYGYTF.

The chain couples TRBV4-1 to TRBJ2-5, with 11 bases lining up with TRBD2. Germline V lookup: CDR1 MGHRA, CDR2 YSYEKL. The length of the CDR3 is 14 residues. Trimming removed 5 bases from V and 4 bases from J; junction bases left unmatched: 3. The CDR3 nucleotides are TGCGCCAGCAGCTTAGCGGGGGGGGCAGAGACCCAGTACTTC. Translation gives CASSLAGGAETQYF.

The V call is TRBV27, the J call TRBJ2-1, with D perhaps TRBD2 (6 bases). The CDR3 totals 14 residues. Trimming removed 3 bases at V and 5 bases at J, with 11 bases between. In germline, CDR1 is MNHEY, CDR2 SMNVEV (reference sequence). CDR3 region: CASSLAGFDNEQFF. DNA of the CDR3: TGTGCCAGCAGTTTGGCGGGGTTCGACAATGAGCAGTTCTTC.